This TCR beta chain comes out of a study of naive and memory T cell subsets. Germline V gene data show CDR1 as SGHVS and CDR2 as FQNEAQ. The CDR3 covers 15 residues. Trimming took 4 bases from V and 0 from J, leaving 13 bases between them. An equimolar mix of two oligonucleotides served as the beta constant-region primer for TRBC1 and TRBC2. The ligated cDNA underwent four PCR rounds using SP2 and nested alpha and beta constant-region primers. A 12-nucleotide UMI and the SP2 primer were added to the cDNA 3' end by oligonucleotide ligation. In TCRdb, the UMI-ligation and nested PCR reads were re-called with MiXCR into one record per CDR3 protein. This sample has approximately 20,000 distinct CDR3 sequences, with roughly 9.1% found just once.

The rearrangement uses TRBV7-8 and TRBJ2-7, with D maybe TRBD1 (6 bases). The receptor was derived from a human donor in good health. The material sequenced was central memory CD8+ T cells from blood. The CDR3 DNA reads TGTGCCAGCAGCTCCCAAACAGGGTACTCCTACGAGCAGTACTTC. Its protein is CASSSQTGYSYEQYF. Full variable domain (rest looked up from reference TRBV7-8 and TRBJ2-7): GAGVSQSPRYKVAKRGQDVALRCDPISGHVSLFWYQQALGQGPEFLTYFQNEAQLDKSGLPSDRFFAERPEGSVSTLKIQRTQQEDSAVYLCASSSQTGYSYEQYFGPGTRLTVT.